This T cell receptor (beta chain) appears in the sequencing data of a study of T-cell memory formation after mild COVID-19. Study details: For the most part, TCR clusters were specific to one donor.

Via MiXCR, TCRdb re-called the 5' RACE reads, giving one row per CDR3 protein. The profile shows 350,000 to 500,000 distinct CDR3 sequences, over 15% of them singletons. The germline V gene has CDR1 SGHKS and CDR2 YYEKEE (reference sequence). Trimming removed 1 base from V and 7 bases from J, with 13 bases in between. CDR3 size: 14 residues. This clonotype has a handful of counts. The V gene is TRBV5-5, the J gene TRBJ2-3; D gene ambiguous. Sequenced sample: PBMCs or a T cell subset sorted from them (not recorded which). This TCR was sampled from a man aged 18 to 30 who had mild COVID-19 (a few samples of this study predate the infection). Cell type and time point are not known. The CDR3 is CASSLPALVNTQYF. The CDR3 bases are TGTGCCAGCAGCTTGCCCGCCCTCGTGAATACGCAGTATTTT.